These T cell receptor beta chains were read from a single sample in a study of shared clonotypes between healthy human individuals. Libraries were prepared by immunoSEQ multiplex PCR; TCRdb keeps only in-frame clonotypes and omits some of them. The data show more than 500,000 clones, around 96% seen once. Sequenced material: naive CD4+ T cells sorted from blood. All receptors derive from a woman in her thirties in good health. Both conserved end residues are part of each CDR3. A D gene is named only where the DNA matches it firmly. Rows may omit the clone size; those that give it use once, few, many or a size class.

j_gene: TRBJ1-5; d_gene: TRBD1; v_gene: TRBV6-6; abundance: .; CDR3nt: TGTGCCAGCAGTTCAACGACAGGGGGGTCGGGACAGCCCCAGCATTTT; CDR3aa: CASSSTTGGSGQPQHF
j_gene: TRBJ2-1; d_gene: .; v_gene: TRBV4-2; abundance: .; CDR3nt: TGTGCCAGCAGCCAAGAGGCGAGAGTAGAAACCCACAATGAGCAGTTCTTC; CDR3aa: CASSQEARVETHNEQFF
j_gene: TRBJ1-5; d_gene: .; v_gene: TRBV10-2; abundance: .; CDR3nt: TGCGCCAGCAGTGAGTCTGTGGGAGCTGATCAGCCCCAGCATTTT; CDR3aa: CASSESVGADQPQHF
j_gene: TRBJ2-7; d_gene: .; v_gene: TRBV28; abundance: once; CDR3nt: TGTGCCAGCCACGTGGTGGGAAGCTCCTACGAGCAGTACTTC; CDR3aa: CASHVVGSSYEQYF
j_gene: TRBJ2-7; d_gene: .; v_gene: TRBV27; abundance: .; CDR3nt: TGTGCCAGCAGTTACAAGGGGTATGGGTCTTCAGTGTACGAGCAGTACTTC; CDR3aa: CASSYKGYGSSVYEQYF
j_gene: TRBJ1-5; d_gene: .; v_gene: TRBV28; abundance: .; CDR3nt: TGTGCCAGCAGTTCCTCCGGGACGTATTATAGCAATCAGCCCCAGCATTTT; CDR3aa: CASSSSGTYYSNQPQHF
j_gene: TRBJ1-1; d_gene: .; v_gene: TRBV5-1; abundance: .; CDR3nt: TGCGCCAGCAGCTCTGAAGGACGATGGACTGAAGCTTTCTTT; CDR3aa: CASSSEGRWTEAFF
j_gene: TRBJ1-3; d_gene: .; v_gene: TRBV6-5; abundance: .; CDR3nt: TGTGCCAGCAGGGCGACAGTAAGCTCTGGAAACACCATATATTTT; CDR3aa: CASRATVSSGNTIYF
j_gene: TRBJ2-3; d_gene: TRBD2; v_gene: TRBV18; abundance: once; CDR3nt: TGTGCCAGCTCAGGACTAGCGGGGAGCACAGATACGCAGTATTTT; CDR3aa: CASSGLAGSTDTQYF
j_gene: TRBJ2-7; d_gene: TRBD1; v_gene: TRBV28; abundance: .; CDR3nt: TGTGCCAGCAGTAAACAGGGGTCTGCCTACGAGCAGTACTTC; CDR3aa: CASSKQGSAYEQYF
j_gene: TRBJ2-6; d_gene: .; v_gene: TRBV7-2; abundance: .; CDR3nt: TGTGCCAGCAGCCGTATCGATTCTGGGGCCAACGTCCTGACTTTC; CDR3aa: CASSRIDSGANVLTF
j_gene: TRBJ2-5; d_gene: TRBD2; v_gene: TRBV30; abundance: once; CDR3nt: TGTGCCTGGAGTTCTGGGGAGGGGACCCAGTACTTC; CDR3aa: CAWSSGEGTQYF
j_gene: TRBJ1-1; d_gene: .; v_gene: TRBV7-2; abundance: once; CDR3nt: TGTGCCAGCAGCTTAGCGGGTGGGCTCTTGAACACTGAAGCTTTCTTT; CDR3aa: CASSLAGGLLNTEAFF
j_gene: TRBJ1-3; d_gene: .; v_gene: TRBV9; abundance: .; CDR3nt: TGTGCCAGCAGCGTAGTAGGGGCTGGAAACACCATATATTTT; CDR3aa: CASSVVGAGNTIYF
j_gene: TRBJ2-5; d_gene: .; v_gene: TRBV6-5; abundance: .; CDR3nt: TGTGCCACCGGTAGCGGAGCACCTCAAGAGACCCAGTACTTC; CDR3aa: CATGSGAPQETQYF
j_gene: TRBJ2-6; d_gene: .; v_gene: TRBV10-3; abundance: .; CDR3nt: TGTGCCATCAGTGAGGGAGAGGGGCGGGCTGGGGCCAACGTCCTGACTTTC; CDR3aa: CAISEGEGRAGANVLTF
j_gene: TRBJ2-1; d_gene: TRBD2; v_gene: TRBV7-2; abundance: .; CDR3nt: TGTGCCAGCAGCTCCCGAAGCGGGAGATCCTACAATGAGCAGTTCTTC; CDR3aa: CASSSRSGRSYNEQFF
j_gene: TRBJ2-6; d_gene: .; v_gene: TRBV18; abundance: .; CDR3nt: TGTGCCAGCTCACCGGGGGTTGGGGCCAACGTCCTGACTTTC; CDR3aa: CASSPGVGANVLTF
j_gene: TRBJ1-2; d_gene: .; v_gene: TRBV6-6; abundance: few; CDR3nt: TGTGCCAGCTTCACGGGGGAGAAGGGCTACACCTTC; CDR3aa: CASFTGEKGYTF
j_gene: TRBJ2-1; d_gene: TRBD2; v_gene: TRBV10-3; abundance: .; CDR3nt: TGTGCCATCAATGGACTAGCGGGAGAATACAATGAGCAGTTCTTC; CDR3aa: CAINGLAGEYNEQFF
j_gene: TRBJ2-7; d_gene: TRBD1; v_gene: TRBV28; abundance: .; CDR3nt: TGTGCCAGCAGTTTGGGACAGTACTACGAGCAGTACTTC; CDR3aa: CASSLGQYYEQYF
j_gene: TRBJ1-3; d_gene: .; v_gene: TRBV6-1; abundance: .; CDR3nt: TGTGCCACCCAAAAAACTGGAAACACCATATATTTT; CDR3aa: CATQKTGNTIYF
j_gene: TRBJ2-2; d_gene: TRBD1; v_gene: TRBV19; abundance: .; CDR3nt: TGTGCCAGTAGTGACCGACAGGGAGCCACCGGGGAGCTGTTTTTT; CDR3aa: CASSDRQGATGELFF
j_gene: TRBJ2-1; d_gene: TRBD2; v_gene: TRBV6-6; abundance: .; CDR3nt: TGTGCCAGCAGCCCATGGAGCGGGATTGTGAATGAGCAGTTCTTC; CDR3aa: CASSPWSGIVNEQFF
j_gene: TRBJ1-4; d_gene: .; v_gene: TRBV30; abundance: .; CDR3nt: TGTGCCTGGAGTGCCGGGGCTAATGAAAAACTGTTTTTT; CDR3aa: CAWSAGANEKLFF
j_gene: TRBJ2-7; d_gene: .; v_gene: TRBV6-6; abundance: .; CDR3nt: TGTGCCAGCAGTTACGTCAGGGGGAGGGGGGAGCAGTACTTC; CDR3aa: CASSYVRGRGEQYF
j_gene: TRBJ2-6; d_gene: TRBD1; v_gene: TRBV2; abundance: .; CDR3nt: TGTGCCAGCACCAAGGACAGGGGGCCATCTGGGGCCAACGTCCTGACTTTC; CDR3aa: CASTKDRGPSGANVLTF
j_gene: TRBJ2-7; d_gene: TRBD2; v_gene: TRBV28; abundance: .; CDR3nt: TGTGCCAGCTTTTCCCCTGGTGGACTAGCGACCTACGAGCAGTACTTC; CDR3aa: CASFSPGGLATYEQYF
j_gene: TRBJ2-2; d_gene: TRBD1; v_gene: TRBV18; abundance: .; CDR3nt: TGTGCCAGCTCACCACTGGACAGGGGTGCCGGCGGGGAGCTGTTTTTT; CDR3aa: CASSPLDRGAGGELFF
j_gene: TRBJ2-3; d_gene: .; v_gene: TRBV5-1; abundance: .; CDR3nt: TGCGCCAGCGCCGCGGGAATCACAGATACGCAGTATTTT; CDR3aa: CASAAGITDTQYF
j_gene: TRBJ2-7; d_gene: .; v_gene: TRBV2; abundance: .; CDR3nt: TGTGCCAGCAGTGAAGCAGGATACGCACCCTCCTACGAGCAGTACTTC; CDR3aa: CASSEAGYAPSYEQYF
j_gene: TRBJ2-7; d_gene: TRBD1; v_gene: TRBV10-3; abundance: .; CDR3nt: TGTGCCATCAGTGATTTAACCCGACAGGGGCGGAACGAGCAGTACTTC; CDR3aa: CAISDLTRQGRNEQYF
j_gene: TRBJ1-1; d_gene: TRBD1; v_gene: TRBV28; abundance: .; CDR3nt: TGTGCCAGCAGTAGCCCGGGACAGGAAGTAAACACTGAAGCTTTCTTT; CDR3aa: CASSSPGQEVNTEAFF
j_gene: TRBJ1-1; d_gene: .; v_gene: TRBV6-1; abundance: .; CDR3nt: TGTGCCAGCAGATATGAGATCGTCACTGAAGCTTTCTTT; CDR3aa: CASRYEIVTEAFF
j_gene: TRBJ2-5; d_gene: .; v_gene: TRBV5-1; abundance: .; CDR3nt: TGCGCCAGCAGCTTGTCGAGGAGGGCGTACCAAGAGACCCAGTACTTC; CDR3aa: CASSLSRRAYQETQYF
j_gene: TRBJ2-7; d_gene: .; v_gene: TRBV18; abundance: .; CDR3nt: TGTGCCAGCTCACCACAGGAGACAGACTTCGCCTACGAGCAGTACTTC; CDR3aa: CASSPQETDFAYEQYF
j_gene: TRBJ1-1; d_gene: .; v_gene: TRBV29-1; abundance: .; CDR3nt: TGCAGCGCCGACAACGGGAGCCCTGAAGCTTTCTTT; CDR3aa: CSADNGSPEAFF
j_gene: TRBJ1-5; d_gene: TRBD1; v_gene: TRBV19; abundance: .; CDR3nt: TGTGCCAGTAGTGCTGAGACAGGGGGAGTGAGTCAGCCCCAGCATTTT; CDR3aa: CASSAETGGVSQPQHF
j_gene: TRBJ2-7; d_gene: .; v_gene: TRBV5-1; abundance: .; CDR3nt: TGCGCCAGCAGCGGCCTCGGGTTTGAGGGGTCCGAGCAGTACTTC; CDR3aa: CASSGLGFEGSEQYF
j_gene: TRBJ2-6; d_gene: .; v_gene: TRBV7-7; abundance: .; CDR3nt: TGTGCCAGCAGCTTAGCGGTGGGGGCCAACGTCCTGACTTTC; CDR3aa: CASSLAVGANVLTF
j_gene: TRBJ2-5; d_gene: TRBD1; v_gene: TRBV7-2; abundance: .; CDR3nt: TGTGCCAGCAGTTCCGGGACAGTAGTAGAGACCCAGTACTTC; CDR3aa: CASSSGTVVETQYF
j_gene: TRBJ2-6; d_gene: TRBD1; v_gene: TRBV28; abundance: .; CDR3nt: TGTGCCAGCACCGCTCACCCAGGGGGCGCGGCTGGGGCCAACGTCCTGACTTTC; CDR3aa: CASTAHPGGAAGANVLTF
j_gene: TRBJ2-3; d_gene: .; v_gene: TRBV5-1; abundance: .; CDR3nt: TGCGCCAGCAGCTCTTTAGTGGAAGATACGCAGTATTTT; CDR3aa: CASSSLVEDTQYF
j_gene: TRBJ1-5; d_gene: .; v_gene: TRBV30; abundance: .; CDR3nt: TGTGCCTGGACCTACCCCGGCAGGGGCAGCAATCAGCCCCAGCATTTT; CDR3aa: CAWTYPGRGSNQPQHF
j_gene: TRBJ2-3; d_gene: .; v_gene: TRBV4-2; abundance: .; CDR3nt: TGTGCCAGCAGCCAAGACTACGATGGGGTTGCTAGCACAGATACGCAGTATTTT; CDR3aa: CASSQDYDGVASTDTQYF
j_gene: TRBJ2-1; d_gene: TRBD2; v_gene: TRBV28; abundance: .; CDR3nt: TGTGCCAGCAGTTTCTCGGGACTAGCGGGAGGAAGATACAATGAGCAGTTCTTC; CDR3aa: CASSFSGLAGGRYNEQFF
j_gene: TRBJ2-7; d_gene: TRBD1; v_gene: TRBV19; abundance: .; CDR3nt: TGTGCCAGTAGTATACATCAGCCGGGACAGCCCTACGAGCAGTACTTC; CDR3aa: CASSIHQPGQPYEQYF
j_gene: TRBJ2-7; d_gene: .; v_gene: TRBV11-2; abundance: .; CDR3nt: TGTGCCAGCAGCTTAGCAGGGGCCTACGAGCAGTACTTC; CDR3aa: CASSLAGAYEQYF
j_gene: TRBJ1-3; d_gene: TRBD1; v_gene: TRBV7-2; abundance: once; CDR3nt: TGTGCCAGCAGCTTAGCTCTGGGACAGGGGTTCTACTCTGGAAACACCATATATTTT; CDR3aa: CASSLALGQGFYSGNTIYF